This record covers a single T cell receptor beta chain. This sample was taken from a study of blood T cell repertoires in COVID-19. V was pared by 3 bases and J by 7 bases, with 21 bases between. CDR3 size: 16 residues. Germline CDR1 is KGHSH and CDR2 is LQKENI. Sequencing was performed with immunoSEQ multiplex PCR; in TCRdb, only in-frame clones are kept and a portion is missing. Of about 210,000 clones detected, about nine tenths appear once; the ten largest clones hold 0.75% to 0.95%. This TCR was recovered from a woman aged 70-85 years with acute or convalescent COVID-19. The sequenced material came from peripheral blood. The J gene is TRBJ2-5, the V gene TRBV18; maybe TRBD2 (5 bases). CDR3: CASSPPGLAGVGTQYF. The CDR3 DNA reads TGTGCCAGCTCACCCCCCGGGCTAGCCGGAGTGGGGACCCAGTACTTC.